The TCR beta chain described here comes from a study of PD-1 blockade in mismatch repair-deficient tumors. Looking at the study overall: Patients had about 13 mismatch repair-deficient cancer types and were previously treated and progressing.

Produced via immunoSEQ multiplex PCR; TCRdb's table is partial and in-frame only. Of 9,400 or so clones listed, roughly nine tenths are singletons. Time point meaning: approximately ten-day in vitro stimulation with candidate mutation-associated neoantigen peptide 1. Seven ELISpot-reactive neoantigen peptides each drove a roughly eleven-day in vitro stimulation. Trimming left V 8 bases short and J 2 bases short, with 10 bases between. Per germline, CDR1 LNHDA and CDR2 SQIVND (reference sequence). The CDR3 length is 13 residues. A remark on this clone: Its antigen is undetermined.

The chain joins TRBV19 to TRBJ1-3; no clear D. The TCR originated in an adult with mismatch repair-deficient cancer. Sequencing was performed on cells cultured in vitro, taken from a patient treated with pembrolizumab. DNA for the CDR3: TGTGCCAGTGGTCGGGTTACTGGAAACACCATATATTTT. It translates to CASGRVTGNTIYF.